Listed below are T cell receptor beta chains from one sample, sequenced in a study of regulatory and conventional T cells in RAG deficiency. TCRdb's table, derived via immunoSEQ multiplex PCR, lists solely in-frame clones and lacks some. The table has about 9,400 clones, about 89% seen once; the top ten hold 1.3%. These same records also appear under a second study, on regulatory T cells.

The sample comprised Tregs sorted from blood. Source of these receptors: a human donor in good health. The CDR3 runs from the conserved cysteine through the conserved F or W. A D gene is named only where the DNA matches it firmly. A clone size is listed for some rows: how often the clone was seen (once, few, many), or a class if it is expanded.

abundance,d_gene,j_gene,v_gene,CDR3aa,CDR3nt
-,-,TRBJ1-5,TRBV6-1,CASSDLSKDQPQHF,TGTGCCAGCAGTGACCTGTCGAAGGATCAGCCCCAGCATTTT
-,-,TRBJ1-4,TRBV5-1,CASSLGGNTNEKLFF,TGCGCCAGCAGCTTGGGGGGGAACACTAATGAAAAACTGTTTTTT
-,-,TRBJ2-7,TRBV7-9,CASSLGPLEQYF,TGTGCCAGCAGCTTAGGGCCTCTCGAGCAGTACTTC
-,-,TRBJ1-6,TRBV25-1,CASSAQSGFGSPLHF,TGTGCCAGCAGCGCTCAGTCGGGGTTTGGCTCACCCCTCCACTTT
once,-,TRBJ2-2,TRBV19,CASSFTGELFF,TGTGCCAGTAGCTTCACCGGGGAGCTGTTTTTT
-,-,TRBJ1-3,TRBV7-6,CASSNSINSGNTIYF,TGTGCCAGCAGCAACAGCATTAACTCTGGAAACACCATATATTTT
-,TRBD1,TRBJ2-2,TRBV5-1,CASGNRGNTGELFF,TGCGCCAGCGGTAACAGGGGAAACACCGGGGAGCTGTTTTTT
-,-,TRBJ1-1,TRBV11-2,CASSLRSGFWTEMNTEAFF,TGTGCCAGCAGCTTAAGGTCCGGTTTTTGGACGGAAATGAACACTGAAGCTTTCTTT
-,TRBD2,TRBJ2-5,TRBV11-2,CASSLLLTSGSGGETQYF,TGTGCCAGCAGCTTACTCTTGACTAGCGGGTCGGGGGGAGAGACCCAGTACTTC
-,TRBD1,TRBJ1-1,TRBV5-1,CASSQGQAAPVEAFF,TGCGCCAGCAGCCAGGGACAGGCCGCACCCGTTGAAGCTTTCTTT
-,TRBD2,TRBJ2-5,TRBV7-6,CASSLAAGGGQETQYF,TGTGCCAGCAGCTTAGCTGCTGGCGGGGGACAAGAGACCCAGTACTTC
-,-,TRBJ1-4,TRBV5-1,CASSRAGGDEKLFF,TGCGCCAGCAGTAGGGCCGGAGGGGATGAAAAACTGTTTTTT
-,-,TRBJ2-7,TRBV7-9,CASSLARNYEQYF,TGTGCCAGCAGCTTAGCGAGGAACTACGAGCAGTACTTC
-,-,TRBJ1-5,TRBV27,CASSLGYVSQPQHF,TGTGCCAGCAGTTTAGGGTACGTTAGCCAGCCCCAGCATTTT
once,-,TRBJ1-3,TRBV5-6,CASRLNRDSGNTIYF,TGTGCCAGCAGACTGAACAGGGACTCTGGAAACACCATATATTTT
-,TRBD1,TRBJ2-2,TRBV2,CANEKDRANTGELFF,TGTGCCAACGAGAAGGACAGGGCGAACACCGGGGAGCTGTTTTTT
few,-,TRBJ2-7,TRBV29-1,CSVRWGSLYEQYF,TGCAGCGTTCGCTGGGGATCTCTTTACGAGCAGTACTTC
-,-,TRBJ2-1,TRBV10-2,CASRSQSGEQFF,TGCGCCAGCAGATCCCAATCGGGTGAGCAGTTCTTC
-,TRBD1,TRBJ1-5,TRBV7-8,CASSFQTGGGQPQHF,TGTGCCAGCAGCTTTCAGACAGGGGGCGGTCAGCCCCAGCATTTT
-,-,TRBJ1-6,TRBV10-1,CASSAGLLNSPLHF,TGCGCCAGCAGTGCTGGTCTCTTGAATTCACCCCTCCACTTT
-,TRBD2,TRBJ2-3,TRBV7-8,CASSSGLAGNTDTQYF,TGTGCCAGCAGCTCCGGACTAGCGGGGAACACAGATACGCAGTATTTT
-,-,TRBJ2-1,TRBV5-1,CASSSYPGDNEQFF,TGCGCCAGCAGCTCCTACCCCGGGGACAATGAGCAGTTCTTC